Sequencing of this T cell receptor (beta chain) was carried out in a study of vaccination effects on CD4 cells after COVID-19. General study points: Convalescent patients were few in the study, and early post-infection timepoints were absent.

Following a roughly ten-day culture, CD4+ T cells were purified. Per germline, CDR1 SGHDT and CDR2 YYEEEE. The CDR3 covers 13 residues. Trimming pared 4 bases from V and 0 bases from J, leaving 7 bases between. Data came from immunoSEQ multiplex PCR; TCRdb stores just in-frame clones and leaves some out. This table has roughly 68,000 clones, approximately 70% appearing once. Note on this clone: Its antigen is unknown.

This sequence joins TRBV5-6 and TRBJ1-2, with D hard to call. This TCR was recovered from a human donor who had a prior SARS-CoV-2 infection. Specimen: CD4+ T cells from PBMCs cultured without peptide, collected before COVID-19 vaccination. The CDR3 sequence: CASSPTPNYGYTF. CDR3 DNA sequence: TGTGCCAGCAGCCCGACACCTAACTATGGCTACACCTTC.